This T cell receptor beta chain stems from a study of blood T cells in healthy people across ages. With a J-beta primer mix and a sample-barcoded 5' primer, a second PCR ran about 6 to 11 cycles. One entry per CDR3 protein, called by TCRdb with MiXCR from the 5' RACE reads. Of 1,300,000 or so distinct CDR3 sequences detected, around 59% appear once; the ten largest clones hold under 8.5%. This sequence originates from a man between 18 and 35 years old in good health. Sequencing used blood.

The CDR3 DNA sequence: TGCAGTGCGGCCTCGGGGACAGGGGCCCTGAGCACAGATACGCAGTATTTT. As protein: CSAASGTGALSTDTQYF. The chain couples TRBV20-1 to TRBJ2-3, with 10 bases identical to TRBD1. With V trimmed by 6 bases and J by 0 bases, 12 bases remained unmatched. The CDR3 is made up of 17 amino acids. In germline, CDR1 is DFQATT, CDR2 SNEGSKA (reference sequence).